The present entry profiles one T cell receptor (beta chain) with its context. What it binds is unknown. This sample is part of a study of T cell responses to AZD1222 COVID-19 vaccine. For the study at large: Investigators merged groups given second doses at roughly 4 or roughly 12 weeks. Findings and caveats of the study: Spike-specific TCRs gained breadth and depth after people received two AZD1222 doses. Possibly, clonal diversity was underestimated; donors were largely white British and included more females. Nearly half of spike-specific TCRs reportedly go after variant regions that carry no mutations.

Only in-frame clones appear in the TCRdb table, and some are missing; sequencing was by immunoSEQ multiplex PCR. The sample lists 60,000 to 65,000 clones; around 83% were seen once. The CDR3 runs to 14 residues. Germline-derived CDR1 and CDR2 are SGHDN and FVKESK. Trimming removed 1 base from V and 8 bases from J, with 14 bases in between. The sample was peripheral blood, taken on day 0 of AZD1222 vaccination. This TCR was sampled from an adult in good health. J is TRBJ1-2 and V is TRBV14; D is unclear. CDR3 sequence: CASSQGPLLRGYTF. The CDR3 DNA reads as TGTGCCAGCAGCCAAGGTCCCCTTTTGAGAGGCTACACCTTC.